The clone carrying this T cell receptor (beta chain) was counted between two and nine times. As it was prepared, the TCRbeta library received unique molecular identifiers. In TCRdb, the PCR reads were re-called with MiXCR into one record per CDR3 protein. The sample lists about 580,000 distinct CDR3 sequences, 20% to 25% occurring once. Germline-derived CDR1 and CDR2 are KGHSH and LQKENI. The CDR3 is 14 residues long. After removal of 5 bases from V and 8 bases from J, the junction contained 11 bases not matched to a gene. This entry comes from a study of T-cell reconstitution after alpha-beta-depleted transplantation in children.

The sequence was collected from a boy under three years old who had a stem cell transplant for acute myeloid leukemia, so the T cells may come from the graft donor. This chain links TRBV18 with TRBJ1-1; TRBD1 matches at 7 bases. The sequenced sample was PBMCs, mostly from graft donor cells, obtained 360 days after TCRalphabeta/CD19-depleted stem cell transplant. The CDR3 region has the DNA TGTGCCAGCTCAAGCCAGACAGGGTCCTTGGAAGCTTTCTTT. It codes for CASSSQTGSLEAFF. Full variable domain (missing parts from reference TRBV18 and TRBJ1-1): NAGVMQNPRHLVRRRGQEARLRCSPMKGHSHVYWYRQLPEEGLKFMVYLQKENIIDESGMPKERFSAEFPKEGPSILRIQQVVRGDSAAYFCASSSQTGSLEAFFGQGTRLTVV.